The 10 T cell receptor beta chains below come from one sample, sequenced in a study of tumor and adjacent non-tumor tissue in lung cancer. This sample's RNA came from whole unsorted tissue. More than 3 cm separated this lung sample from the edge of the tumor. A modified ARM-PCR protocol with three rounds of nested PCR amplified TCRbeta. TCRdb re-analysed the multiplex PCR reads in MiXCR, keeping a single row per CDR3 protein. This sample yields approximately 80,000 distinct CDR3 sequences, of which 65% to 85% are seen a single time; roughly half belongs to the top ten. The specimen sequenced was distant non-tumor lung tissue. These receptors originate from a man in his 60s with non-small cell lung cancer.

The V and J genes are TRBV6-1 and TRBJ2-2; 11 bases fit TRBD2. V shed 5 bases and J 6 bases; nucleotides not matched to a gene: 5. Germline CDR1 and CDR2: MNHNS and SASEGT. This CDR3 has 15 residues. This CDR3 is CASSLAGGGAGELFF. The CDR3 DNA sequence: TGTGCCAGCAGTTTAGCGGGGGGGGGCGCCGGGGAGCTGTTTTTT.

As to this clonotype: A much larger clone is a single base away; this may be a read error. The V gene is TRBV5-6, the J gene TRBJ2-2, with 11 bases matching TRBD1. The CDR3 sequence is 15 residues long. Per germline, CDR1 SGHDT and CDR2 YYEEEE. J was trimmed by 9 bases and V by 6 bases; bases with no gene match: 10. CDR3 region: CASMGQGDQIRELFF. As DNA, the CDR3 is TGTGCCAGCATGGGACAGGGGGATCAGATCAGGGAGCTGTTTTTT.

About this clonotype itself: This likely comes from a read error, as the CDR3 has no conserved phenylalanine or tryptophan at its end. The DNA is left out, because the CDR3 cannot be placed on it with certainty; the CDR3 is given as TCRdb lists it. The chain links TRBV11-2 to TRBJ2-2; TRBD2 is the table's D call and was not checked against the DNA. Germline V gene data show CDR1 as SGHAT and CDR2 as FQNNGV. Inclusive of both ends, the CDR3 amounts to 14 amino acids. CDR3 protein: CASSLDTSLRELYC.

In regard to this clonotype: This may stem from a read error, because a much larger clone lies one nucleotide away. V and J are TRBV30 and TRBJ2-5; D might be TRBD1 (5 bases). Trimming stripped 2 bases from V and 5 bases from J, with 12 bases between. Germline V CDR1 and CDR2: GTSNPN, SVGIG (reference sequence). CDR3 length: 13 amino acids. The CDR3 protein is CAWSLGSGETQYF. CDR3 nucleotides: TGTGCCTGGAGTCTTGGGTCAGGGGAGACCCAGTACTTC.

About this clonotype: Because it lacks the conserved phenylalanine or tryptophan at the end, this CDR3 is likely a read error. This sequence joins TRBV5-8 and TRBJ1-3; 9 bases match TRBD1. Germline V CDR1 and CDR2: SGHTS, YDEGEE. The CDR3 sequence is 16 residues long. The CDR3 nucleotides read TGTGCCAGCAACTTGGACCGACAGGGGGGTGGAAATACCATATATCTT. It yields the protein CASNLDRQGGGNTIYL.

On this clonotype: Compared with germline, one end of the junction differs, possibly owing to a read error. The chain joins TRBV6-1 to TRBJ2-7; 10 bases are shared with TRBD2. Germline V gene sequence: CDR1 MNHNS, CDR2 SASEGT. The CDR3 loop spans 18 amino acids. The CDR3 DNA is TGTGTCAGCACCATAAAGGGAATCGGGACTAGCGCAGTTTACAAGCAGTACTTC. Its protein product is CVSTIKGIGTSAVYKQYF.

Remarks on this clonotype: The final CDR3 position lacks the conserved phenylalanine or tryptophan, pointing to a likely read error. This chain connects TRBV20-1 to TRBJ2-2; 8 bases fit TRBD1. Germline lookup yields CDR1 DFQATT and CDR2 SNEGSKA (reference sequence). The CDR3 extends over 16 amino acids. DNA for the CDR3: TGCAGAGCTAGAGATCCCAGGGGGCGAGGTACCGGGGAGCTGTTTCTT. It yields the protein CRARDPRGRGTGELFL.

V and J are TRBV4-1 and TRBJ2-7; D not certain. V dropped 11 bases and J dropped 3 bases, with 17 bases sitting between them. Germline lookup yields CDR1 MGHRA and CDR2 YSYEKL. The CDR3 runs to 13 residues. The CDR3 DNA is TGCGCCGGCACCCAAGATAGGGACTACGAGCAGTACTTC. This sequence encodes CAGTQDRDYEQYF.

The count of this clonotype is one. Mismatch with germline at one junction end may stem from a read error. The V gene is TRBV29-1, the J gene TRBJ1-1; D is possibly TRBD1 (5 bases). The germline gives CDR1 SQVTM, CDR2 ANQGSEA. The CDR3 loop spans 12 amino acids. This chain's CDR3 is CSAQEGENEAFF. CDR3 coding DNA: TGCAGCGCCCAAGAAGGGGAAAATGAAGCATTCTTT.

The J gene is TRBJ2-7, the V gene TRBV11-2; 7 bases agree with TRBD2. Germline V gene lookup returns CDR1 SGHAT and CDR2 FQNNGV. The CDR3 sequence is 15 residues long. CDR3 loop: CVSSPERGGYYEQYF. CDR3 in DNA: TGTGTAAGCAGCCCTGAGCGGGGAGGTTACTACGAGCAGTACTTC.